The rows below give T cell receptor beta chains drawn from one sample of a study of blood T cell repertoires in COVID-19. Generated by immunoSEQ multiplex PCR, the TCRdb table keeps only in-frame clones and is missing some. The sample shows tens of thousands of clones, 80% to 90% of them seen only once. Sequencing used peripheral blood. The receptors shown here come from a woman in her seventies with acute or convalescent COVID-19. Both conserved end residues are part of each CDR3. A D gene is named only where the DNA matches it firmly. Clone size appears in some rows only: once, few, many, or a class for an expanded clone.

V	J	length	size	D	DNA	CDR3
TRBV5-4	TRBJ2-7	14	once	-	TGTGCCAGCAGCTTGCAGGGCCGGAAGGACGAGCAGTACTTC	CASSLQGRKDEQYF
TRBV18	TRBJ2-1	16	-	TRBD2	TGTGCCAGCTCACCAGTTACTGGGACTAGCGGTAATGAGCAGTTCTTC	CASSPVTGTSGNEQFF
TRBV6-6	TRBJ2-7	12	-	-	TGTGCCAGCAGCATCCCCGGCGGCGAGCAGTACTTC	CASSIPGGEQYF
TRBV9	TRBJ2-5	15	-	TRBD2	TGTGCCAGCAGCGCAAGCGGGGGGGCCGTAGAGACCCAGTACTTC	CASSASGGAVETQYF
TRBV29-1	TRBJ2-4	12	-	-	TGCAGCGTACGAAAGGGAGGCGACATTCAGTACTTC	CSVRKGGDIQYF
TRBV30	TRBJ2-6	15	-	-	TGTGCCTGGACCCATGGGAGTTCTGGGGCCAACGTCCTGACTTTC	CAWTHGSSGANVLTF
TRBV5-1	TRBJ2-7	13	-	-	TGCGCCAGCAGCTTCGGGAGCACCTACGAGCAGTACTTC	CASSFGSTYEQYF
TRBV2	TRBJ2-1	14	-	-	TGTGCCAGCAGTGAAGTTGGGCGGGACAATGAGCAGTTCTTC	CASSEVGRDNEQFF
TRBV5-4	TRBJ2-1	15	once	TRBD1	TGTGCCAGCAGCTTGGGGGACAGGGCCTACAATGAGCAGTTCTTC	CASSLGDRAYNEQFF
TRBV5-1	TRBJ1-1	11	-	-	TGCGCCACCCGGGGGGACACTGAAGCTTTCTTT	CATRGDTEAFF
TRBV5-1	TRBJ2-5	14	-	TRBD2	TGCGCCAGCAGCTGGGCGGGGGAGCGAGAGACCCAGTACTTC	CASSWAGERETQYF
TRBV9	TRBJ1-5	15	few	-	TGTGCCAGCAGCGTAGGGTCAGGGGACGGTCAGCCCCAGCATTTT	CASSVGSGDGQPQHF
TRBV7-3	TRBJ1-1	14	-	TRBD1	TGTGCCAGCAGGAATACAGGGGTGAACACTGAAGCTTTCTTT	CASRNTGVNTEAFF
TRBV3-1/TRBV3-2	TRBJ2-5	15	-	TRBD2	TGTGCCAGCAGCCAGCTAGCGGGATCGCAAGAGACCCAGTACTTC	CASSQLAGSQETQYF
TRBV9	TRBJ2-7	12	-	TRBD1	TGTGCCAGCAGCGGACAGGGTTACGAGCAGTACTTC	CASSGQGYEQYF
TRBV5-1	TRBJ2-7	14	-	TRBD1	TGCGCCAGCAGCGTGGAAGGGGGCGTGTACGAGCAGTACTTC	CASSVEGGVYEQYF
TRBV11-3	TRBJ1-4	13	-	-	TGTGCCAGCAGCTTATCCCCAGGGGAAAAACTGTTTTTT	CASSLSPGEKLFF
TRBV20-1	TRBJ2-1	11	-	-	TGCAGTGCTAGCGGGAAGACGGAGCAGTTCTTC	CSASGKTEQFF
TRBV2	TRBJ2-2	15	-	TRBD1	TGTGCCAGCAGGGAAACAGGGGCGAACACCGGGGAGCTGTTTTTT	CASRETGANTGELFF
TRBV27	TRBJ1-3	16	-	TRBD1	TGTGCCAGCAGTAAAACAGGGGTTAGCTCTGGAAACACCATATATTTT	CASSKTGVSSGNTIYF
TRBV11-2	TRBJ2-4	16	-	-	TGTGCCAGCAGCTTACAGGGGGGACTAGCCAAAAACATTCAGTACTTC	CASSLQGGLAKNIQYF
TRBV28	TRBJ1-4	16	-	-	TGTGCCAGCAGTCCGGGACTTACCGCAACTAATGAAAAACTGTTTTTT	CASSPGLTATNEKLFF
TRBV7-9	TRBJ2-7	14	-	TRBD1	TGTGCCAGCCGCCGGGACAGTCTTGTCTACGAGCAGTACTTC	CASRRDSLVYEQYF
TRBV2	TRBJ2-7	13	few	-	TGTGCCAGCAGTGAGGGCGGGGGCAACGAGCAGTACTTC	CASSEGGGNEQYF
TRBV2	TRBJ1-1	15	once	-	TGTGCCAGCAGGCCCGAACAGGGTAGGAACACTGAAGCTTTCTTT	CASRPEQGRNTEAFF
TRBV18	TRBJ1-2	13	-	TRBD1	TGTGCCAGCTCACCACAGACAGGGGATGGCTACACCTTC	CASSPQTGDGYTF
TRBV3-1/TRBV3-2	TRBJ2-5	16	-	-	TGTGCCAGCAGCCTCACAACCAGGGGCTGGGAAGAGACCCAGTACTTC	CASSLTTRGWEETQYF
TRBV7-3	TRBJ2-7	15	-	TRBD1	TGTGCCAGCAGCGCAACGGGACAGGGGACCTCGGGGCAGTACTTC	CASSATGQGTSGQYF
TRBV7-3	TRBJ2-6	18	-	-	TGTGCCAGCAGCTTAAGGGCCAGAGAAAGCTCTGGGGCCAACGTCCTGACTTTC	CASSLRARESSGANVLTF
TRBV6-5	TRBJ1-6	15	-	-	TGTGCCAGTACACTTGTTCGGGGTGATAATTCACCCCTCCACTTT	CASTLVRGDNSPLHF
TRBV28	TRBJ2-3	15	-	-	TGTGCCAGCAGTTCGGGTAGCTGGAGCACAGATACGCAGTATTTT	CASSSGSWSTDTQYF
TRBV7-3	TRBJ2-5	16	-	TRBD2	TGTGCCAGCAGCGTACGGGGGGGACTAGGTGACGGGACCCAGTACTTC	CASSVRGGLGDGTQYF
TRBV24-1	TRBJ2-3	18	-	TRBD1	TGTGCCACCGGCGGACCAAAACCGGGACAGGGGAGCACAGATACGCAGTATTTT	CATGGPKPGQGSTDTQYF
TRBV29-1	TRBJ2-2	16	-	TRBD1	TGCAGCGTGGGGTCAAACAGGGGGCTTAGCACCGGGGAGCTGTTTTTT	CSVGSNRGLSTGELFF
TRBV5-4	TRBJ2-1	15	-	-	TGTGCCAGCAGCTTGCGGGGTCCGAGTTACAATGAGCAGTTCTTC	CASSLRGPSYNEQFF
TRBV7-3	TRBJ1-1	13	-	-	TGTGCCAGCAGCTTAACGCAGGGGACTGAAGCTTTCTTT	CASSLTQGTEAFF
TRBV2	TRBJ2-7	15	few	-	TGTGCCAGCAGTGATGAAGGGGTTGGGCCCTACGAGCAGTACTTC	CASSDEGVGPYEQYF
TRBV3-1/TRBV3-2	TRBJ1-2	11	once	-	TGTGCCAGCAGCCAAGGCGCCGGCTACACCTTC	CASSQGAGYTF
TRBV7-7	TRBJ2-1	16	once	-	TGTGCCAGCAGCTTAGCCCCTAGCTTGTCCTACAATGAGCAGTTCTTC	CASSLAPSLSYNEQFF
TRBV6-5	TRBJ2-7	13	-	-	TGTGCCAGCAGTTACTCTCCCTCTCAGGAGCAGTACTTC	CASSYSPSQEQYF
TRBV6-5	TRBJ1-1	13	-	-	TGTGCCAGCGCAAACACAGTGAACACTGAAGCTTTCTTT	CASANTVNTEAFF
TRBV19	TRBJ1-1	14	-	-	TGTGCCAGTAGTACCGACAGGCGGCGAACTGAAGCTTTCTTT	CASSTDRRRTEAFF
TRBV7-9	TRBJ2-1	14	-	-	TGTGCCAGCAGCTTAGGGACACAGCGCGATGAGCAGTTCTTC	CASSLGTQRDEQFF
TRBV15	TRBJ2-3	17	-	TRBD2	TGTGCCACCAGCAGAGCGCGACTAGCGGGGGGCACAGATACGCAGTATTTT	CATSRARLAGGTDTQYF
TRBV3-1/TRBV3-2	TRBJ2-5	16	-	TRBD2	TGTGCCAGCAGCCAAAAAGCGGGGGCCTGGCCTGGGACCCAGTACTTC	CASSQKAGAWPGTQYF
TRBV10-2	TRBJ1-1	13	-	-	TGCGCCAGCTCTACCGCCCGGGGAACTGAAGCTTTCTTT	CASSTARGTEAFF
TRBV11-2	TRBJ2-1	14	-	TRBD2	TGTGCCAGCAGTATACCAAGCGGGAGGGCTCCGTTGTTCTTC	CASSIPSGRAPLFF
TRBV2	TRBJ1-2	13	-	-	TGTGCCAGCAGTCCTATCAGGGATGATGGCTACACCTTC	CASSPIRDDGYTF
TRBV4-1	TRBJ1-1	15	-	TRBD1	TGCGCCAGCAGCCAGGGACAGGCTCAGAACACTGAAGCTTTCTTT	CASSQGQAQNTEAFF
TRBV29-1	TRBJ2-2	15	-	TRBD2	TGCAGCGTTGTAATAGCGGGAGTGAGGACCGGGGAGCTGTTTTTT	CSVVIAGVRTGELFF
TRBV3-1/TRBV3-2	TRBJ2-7	17	-	TRBD1	TGTGCCAGCAGCCAAGGTTCTTCGGGGACAGGGGTGTACGAGCAGTACTTC	CASSQGSSGTGVYEQYF
TRBV5-1	TRBJ1-1	14	-	-	TGCGCCAGCAGCCTAACAGGTGGTGTGACTGAAGCTTTCTTT	CASSLTGGVTEAFF
TRBV2	TRBJ2-7	13	-	TRBD1	TGTGCCAGCAGTCAACAGGGGGCAAGGGAGCAGTACTTC	CASSQQGAREQYF
TRBV6-7	TRBJ1-3	19	-	-	TGTGCCAGCATCCCCCCAAGTGAGGGACATTCGGATTCTGGAAACACCATATATTTT	CASIPPSEGHSDSGNTIYF
TRBV18	TRBJ2-1	19	few	-	TGTGCCAGCTCTGCCTGGGGAAGGACTAACCCAAGCTCCTACAATGAGCAGTTCTTC	CASSAWGRTNPSSYNEQFF